The 18 T cell receptor beta chains reported below all come from one sample, sequenced in a study of patients and donors after allogeneic stem cell transplantation. From the RT-PCR reads, TCRdb called clonotypes with MiXCR, one entry per CDR3 protein. The table lists a few hundred thousand distinct CDR3 sequences, around 40% of them singletons, with roughly 10% in the top ten. What was sequenced was blood, either unsorted or a sorted T cell fraction (not recorded which). Receptor source: a human donor who was either an allogeneic HSCT recipient or a stem cell or donor lymphocyte infusion donor (not recorded which). It is not recorded whose cells these are; they may come from a transplant donor.

V gene TRBV12-3 or TRBV12-4 combines with J gene TRBJ2-3, with TRBD2 identical over 10 bases. The V and J ends lost 1 base and 4 bases, in that order; junction bases with no gene match: 8. The CDR3 is made up of 17 amino acids. DNA of the CDR3: TGTGCCAGCAGTTTAGGGCTAGCGGGGGCCTCCCCAGATACGCAGTATTTT. Its protein is CASSLGLAGASPDTQYF.

This clonotype has just a few counts. The gene calls are TRBV5-1 and TRBJ1-1; D call uncertain. The germline gives CDR1 SGHRS, CDR2 YFSETQ. V lost 2 bases and J 5 bases, leaving 10 bases between the germline ends. The CDR3 runs to 13 residues. The CDR3 region has the DNA TGCGCCAGCAGCTTTTCCCGTCAGACTGAAGCTTTCTTT. This gives the protein CASSFSRQTEAFF.

The CDR3 reads CSAAHSPEAFF. The CDR3 DNA sequence: TGCAGTGCTGCCCACTCACCTGAAGCTTTCTTT. V is TRBV20-1 and J is TRBJ1-1, with D hard to call. Germline values: CDR1 DFQATT, CDR2 SNEGSKA (reference sequence). This CDR3 region has 11 residues. V lost 5 bases, J lost 6 bases, and 10 bases lay in between.

J is TRBJ2-1 and V is TRBV7-3; the match to TRBD1 covers 11 bases. The CDR3 totals 15 residues. CDR1 is SGHTA, CDR2 FQGTGA, per germline. Germline trimming cut 4 bases from V and 6 bases from J; bases unmatched to any gene: 5. CDR3: CASSSGGTGGNEQFF. In DNA form, the CDR3 reads TGTGCCAGCAGCTCCGGCGGGACAGGGGGCAATGAGCAGTTCTTC.

The chain has TRBV5-8 and TRBJ1-1, with D tentatively TRBD1 (6 bases). There are 13 residues in the CDR3. With 6 bases removed from V and 6 bases from J, the gap between germline ends came to 15 bases. CDR1 and CDR2 (germline): SGHTS, YDEGEE. CDR3 residues: CASIKQGYAEAFF. DNA for the CDR3: TGTGCCAGCATCAAACAGGGTTACGCTGAAGCTTTCTTT.

This clonotype has only a few counts. This chain uses TRBV27 with TRBJ1-2; D is uncertain. Between the trimmed V and J ends, which lost 2 bases and 1 base, there was a span of 8 bases. There are 14 residues in the CDR3. Per the germline V gene, CDR1 is MNHEY and CDR2 is SMNVEV (reference sequence). The CDR3 sequence: CASSLKPGNYGYTF. The CDR3 coding sequence is TGTGCCAGCAGTTTAAAACCCGGTAACTATGGCTACACCTTC.

The V call is TRBV5-1, the J call TRBJ1-4, with a weak D call TRBD1 (5 bases). Trimming left V 1 base short and J 6 bases short, with 13 bases between. The CDR3 extends over 15 amino acids. Per the germline V gene, CDR1 is SGHRS and CDR2 is YFSETQ. The CDR3 DNA follows: TGCGCCAGCAGCTTGATTCCGGGACGGGATGAAAAACTGTTTTTT. Amino acid sequence: CASSLIPGRDEKLFF.

This clonotype was picked up many times. The V call is TRBV12-3 or TRBV12-4, the J call TRBJ1-2; unclear D gene. Trimming left V 6 bases short and J 2 bases short, with 10 bases between. CDR3 length equals 13 residues. CDR3 in amino acids: CASSPGINYGYTF. CDR3 coding DNA: TGTGCCAGCAGCCCAGGCATAAACTATGGCTACACCTTC.

This clonotype was detected only a few times. The gene calls are TRBV5-1 and TRBJ2-3; D is perhaps TRBD1 or TRBD2 (6 bases each). Germline V gives CDR1 SGHRS, CDR2 YFSETQ. The length of the CDR3 is 13 residues. V lost 3 bases, J lost 2 bases, and 7 bases lay in between. CDR3 coding DNA: TGCGCCAGCAGCTGGGGGGCCACAGATACGCAGTATTTT. Protein product: CASSWGATDTQYF. Filled out from reference TRBV5-1 and TRBJ2-3, the complete variable domain reads KAGVTQTPRYLIKTRGQQVTLSCSPISGHRSVSWYQQTPGQGLQFLFEYFSETQRNKGNFPGRFSGRQFSNSRSEMNVSTLELGDSALYLCASSWGATDTQYFGPGTRLTVL.

The chain uses TRBV3-1 and TRBJ1-1; possible D gene TRBD1, 5 bases. Germline-derived CDR1 and CDR2 are LGHDT and YNNKEL (reference sequence). V dropped 4 bases and J dropped 2 bases, with 11 bases sitting between them. This CDR3 spans 14 amino acids. As DNA, the CDR3 is TGTGCCAGCAGCCGAGGCGGGGGAAACACTGAAGCTTTCTTT. Translated, it gives CASSRGGGNTEAFF.

This clonotype was detected a few times. The J gene is TRBJ1-5, the V gene TRBV6-6, with TRBD1 matching 9 bases. Losses at the gene ends were 7 bases for V and 7 bases for J; bases not matched to a gene: 5. Per the germline V gene, CDR1 is MNHNY and CDR2 is SVGAGI (reference sequence). The CDR3 contains 13 residues. The CDR3 reads CASKQTGGQPQHF. The CDR3 DNA follows: TGTGCCAGCAAACAGACAGGGGGACAGCCCCAGCATTTT.

This clonotype was counted between two and nine times. This chain uses TRBV7-9 with TRBJ1-2; D gene uncertain. The length of the CDR3 is 11 residues. In germline, CDR1 is SEHNR, CDR2 FQNEAQ (reference sequence). V lost 1 base and J lost 8, with 5 bases in between. The CDR3 region is CASSLEAGYTF. DNA of the CDR3: TGTGCCAGCAGCTTAGAAGCCGGCTACACCTTC.

The chain links TRBV7-9 to TRBJ2-1; D call uncertain. The CDR3 loop spans 14 amino acids. CDR1 and CDR2 from the germline V gene are SEHNR and FQNEAQ (reference sequence). V was pared by 2 bases and J by 9 bases, with 14 bases between. CDR3 sequence: CASSLSGSPPEQFF. Written as DNA, the CDR3 is TGTGCCAGCAGCTTAAGTGGTAGCCCACCTGAGCAGTTCTTC.

In its sample, this clonotype was seen once. V is TRBV5-4 and J is TRBJ2-3; 10 bases map to TRBD2. The CDR3 is made up of 14 amino acids. Germline CDR1 is SGHNT and CDR2 is YYREEE (reference sequence). J was trimmed by 6 bases and V by 4 bases; bases with no gene match: 5. The CDR3 region is CASSRTSGRDTQYF. CDR3 in DNA: TGTGCCAGCAGCCGGACTAGCGGCCGGGATACGCAGTATTTT.

The sample holds a few counts of this clonotype. The chain links TRBV7-9 to TRBJ1-2, with 8 bases fitting TRBD1. This CDR3 is 15 amino acids long. Losses at the gene ends were 8 bases for V and 4 bases for J; bases not matched to a gene: 12. Germline loops: CDR1 SEHNR, CDR2 FQNEAQ (reference sequence). The CDR3 protein is CASSEGTGGPYGYTF. CDR3 nucleotides: TGTGCCAGCTCAGAAGGAACAGGGGGGCCCTATGGCTACACCTTC.

This clonotype was found a few times. This rearrangement joins TRBV18 to TRBJ1-2; D not certain. CDR1 is KGHSH and CDR2 is LQKENI in the germline V gene. Trimming cost V 2 bases and J 5 bases, with 12 bases left between them. The CDR3 runs 14 residues. This CDR3 is CASSPGPGDYGYTF. Written as DNA, the CDR3 is TGTGCCAGCTCACCAGGGCCGGGAGATTATGGCTACACCTTC.

The chain combines TRBV28 with TRBJ1-5, with 9 positions matching TRBD1. This CDR3 is built from 17 residues. The germline gives CDR1 MDHEN, CDR2 SYDVKM. After removal of 1 base from V and 0 bases from J, the junction contained 4 bases not matched to a gene. The CDR3 nucleotides are TGTGCCAGCAGTTTATTTGGGACAGGGTTTAGCAATCAGCCCCAGCATTTT. It specifies CASSLFGTGFSNQPQHF. The full variable domain, completed using reference TRBV28 and TRBJ1-5, is DVKVTQSSRYLVKRTGEKVFLECVQDMDHENMFWYRQDPGLGLRLIYFSYDVKMKEKGDIPEGYSVSREKKERFSLILESASTNQTSMYLCASSLFGTGFSNQPQHFGDGTRLSIL.

J is TRBJ2-7 and V is TRBV27; D gene ambiguous. Germline CDR1 reads MNHEY; CDR2 reads SMNVEV (reference sequence). This CDR3 spans 13 amino acids. Trimming cost V 3 bases and J 4 bases, with 10 bases left between them. In nucleotides, the CDR3 is TGTGCCAGCAGTTTCCTGGACGGATACGAGCAGTACTTC. Its translation is CASSFLDGYEQYF.